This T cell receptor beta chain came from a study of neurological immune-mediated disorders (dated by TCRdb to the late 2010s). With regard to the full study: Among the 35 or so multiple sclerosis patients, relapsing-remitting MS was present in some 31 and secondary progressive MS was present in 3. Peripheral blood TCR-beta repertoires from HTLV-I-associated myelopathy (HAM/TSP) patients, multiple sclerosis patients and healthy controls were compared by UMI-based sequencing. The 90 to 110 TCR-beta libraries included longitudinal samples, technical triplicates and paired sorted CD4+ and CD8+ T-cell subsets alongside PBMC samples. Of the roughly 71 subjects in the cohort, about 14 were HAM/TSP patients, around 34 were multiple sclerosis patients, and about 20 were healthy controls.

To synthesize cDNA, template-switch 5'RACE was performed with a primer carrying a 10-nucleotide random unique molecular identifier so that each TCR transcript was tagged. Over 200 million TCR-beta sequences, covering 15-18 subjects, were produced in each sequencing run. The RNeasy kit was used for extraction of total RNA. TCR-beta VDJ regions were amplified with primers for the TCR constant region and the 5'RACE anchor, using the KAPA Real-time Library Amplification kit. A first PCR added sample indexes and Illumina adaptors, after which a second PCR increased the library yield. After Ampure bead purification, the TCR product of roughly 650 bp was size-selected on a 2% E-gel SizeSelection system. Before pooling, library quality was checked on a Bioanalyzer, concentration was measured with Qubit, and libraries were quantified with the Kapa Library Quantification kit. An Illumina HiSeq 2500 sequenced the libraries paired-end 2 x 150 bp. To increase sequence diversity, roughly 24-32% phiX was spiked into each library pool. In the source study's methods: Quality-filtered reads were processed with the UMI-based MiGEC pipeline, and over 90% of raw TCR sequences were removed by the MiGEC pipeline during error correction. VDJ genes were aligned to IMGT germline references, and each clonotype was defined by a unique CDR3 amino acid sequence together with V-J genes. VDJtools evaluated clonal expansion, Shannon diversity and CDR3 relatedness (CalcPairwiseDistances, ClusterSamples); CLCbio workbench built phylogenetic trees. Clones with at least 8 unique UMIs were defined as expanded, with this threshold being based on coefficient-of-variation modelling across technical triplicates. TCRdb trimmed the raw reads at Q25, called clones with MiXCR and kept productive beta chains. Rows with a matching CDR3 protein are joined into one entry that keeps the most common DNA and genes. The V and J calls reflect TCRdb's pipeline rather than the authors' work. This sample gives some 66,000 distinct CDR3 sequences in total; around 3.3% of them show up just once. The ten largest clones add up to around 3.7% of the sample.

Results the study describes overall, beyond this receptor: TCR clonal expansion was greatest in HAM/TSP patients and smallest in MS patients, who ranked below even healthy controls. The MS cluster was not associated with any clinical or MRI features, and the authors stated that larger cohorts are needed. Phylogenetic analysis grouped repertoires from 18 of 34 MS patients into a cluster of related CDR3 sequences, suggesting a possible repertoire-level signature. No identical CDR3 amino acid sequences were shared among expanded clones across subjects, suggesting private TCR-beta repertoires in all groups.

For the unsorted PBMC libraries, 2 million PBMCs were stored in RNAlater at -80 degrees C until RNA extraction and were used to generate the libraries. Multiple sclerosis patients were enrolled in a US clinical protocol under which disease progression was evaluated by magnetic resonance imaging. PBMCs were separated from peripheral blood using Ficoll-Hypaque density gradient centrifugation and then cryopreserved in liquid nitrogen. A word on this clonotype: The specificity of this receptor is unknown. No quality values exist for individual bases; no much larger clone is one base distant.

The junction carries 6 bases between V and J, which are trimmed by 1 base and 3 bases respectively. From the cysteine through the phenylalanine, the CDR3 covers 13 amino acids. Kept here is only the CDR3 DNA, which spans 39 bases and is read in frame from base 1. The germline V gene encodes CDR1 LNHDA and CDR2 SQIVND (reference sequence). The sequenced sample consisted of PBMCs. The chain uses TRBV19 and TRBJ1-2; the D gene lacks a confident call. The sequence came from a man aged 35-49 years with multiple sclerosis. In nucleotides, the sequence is TGTGCCAGTAGTATAGGGGTCTACTATGGCTACACCTTC. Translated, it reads CASSIGVYYGYTF. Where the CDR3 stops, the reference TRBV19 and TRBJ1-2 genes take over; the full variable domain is DGGITQSPKYLFRKEGQNVTLSCEQNLNHDAMYWYRQDPGQGLRLIYYSQIVNDFQKGDIAEGYSVSREKKESFPLTVTSAQKNPTAFYLCASSIGVYYGYTFGSGTRLTVV.